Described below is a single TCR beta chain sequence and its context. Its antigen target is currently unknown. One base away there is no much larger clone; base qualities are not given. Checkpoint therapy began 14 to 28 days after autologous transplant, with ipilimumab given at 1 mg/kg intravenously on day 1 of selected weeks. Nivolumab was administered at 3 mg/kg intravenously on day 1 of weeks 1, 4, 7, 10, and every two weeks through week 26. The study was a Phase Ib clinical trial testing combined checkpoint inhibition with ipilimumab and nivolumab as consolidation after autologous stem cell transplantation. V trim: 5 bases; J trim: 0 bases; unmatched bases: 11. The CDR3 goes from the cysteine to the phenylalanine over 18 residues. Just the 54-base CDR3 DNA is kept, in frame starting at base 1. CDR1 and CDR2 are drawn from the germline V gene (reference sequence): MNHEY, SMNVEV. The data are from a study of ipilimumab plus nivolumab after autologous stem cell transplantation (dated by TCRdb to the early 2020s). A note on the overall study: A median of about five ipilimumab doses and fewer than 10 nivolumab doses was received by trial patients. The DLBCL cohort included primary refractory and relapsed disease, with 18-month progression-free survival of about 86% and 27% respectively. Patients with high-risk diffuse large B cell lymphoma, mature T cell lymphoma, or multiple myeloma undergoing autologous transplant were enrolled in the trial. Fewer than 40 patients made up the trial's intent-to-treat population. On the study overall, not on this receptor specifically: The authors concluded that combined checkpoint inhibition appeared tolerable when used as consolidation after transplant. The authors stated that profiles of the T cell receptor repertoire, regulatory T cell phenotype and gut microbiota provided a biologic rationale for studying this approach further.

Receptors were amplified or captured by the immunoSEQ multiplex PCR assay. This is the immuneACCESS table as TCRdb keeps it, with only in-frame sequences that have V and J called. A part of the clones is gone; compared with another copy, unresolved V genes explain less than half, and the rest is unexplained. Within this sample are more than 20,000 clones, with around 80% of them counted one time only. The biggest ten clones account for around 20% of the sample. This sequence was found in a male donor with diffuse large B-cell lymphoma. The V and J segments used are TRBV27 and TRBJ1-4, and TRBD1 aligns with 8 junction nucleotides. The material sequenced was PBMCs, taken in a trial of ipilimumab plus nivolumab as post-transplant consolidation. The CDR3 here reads CASSGRQGTIATNEKLFF. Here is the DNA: TGTGCCAGCAGTGGACGACAGGGGACTATTGCAACTAATGAAAAACTGTTTTTT.